This paragraph covers one T cell receptor (beta chain) sequence. Profiled with immunoSEQ multiplex PCR; TCRdb holds only in-frame clones, not every one. Among about 38,000 clones, 91% were seen once, and the ten largest hold roughly 6.1%. Germline V lookup: CDR1 SGHAT, CDR2 FQNNGV. The CDR3 has 15 residues. The V end was cut by 5 bases, the J end by 2 bases, with 16 bases between. The record originates from a study of T cell changes during pregnancy in multiple sclerosis. Sequences were derived from CD8+ T cells from peripheral blood mononuclear cells, sampled in the second trimester of pregnancy. The source of this sequence is a female donor with multiple sclerosis, enrolled in a pregnancy study. The chain uses TRBV11-2 and TRBJ2-7, with D possibly matching TRBD2 (6 bases). The CDR3 protein is CASSPYGGKTYEQYF. CDR3 coding DNA: TGTGCCAGCAGCCCTTACGGCGGGAAGACCTACGAGCAGTACTTC.